The 14 T cell receptor beta chains reported below all come from one sample, sequenced in a study of shared T cell receptors in the human thymus. Some clones are missing from TCRdb's copy, which holds only in-frame ones; the method was immunoSEQ multiplex PCR. Found here are over 450,000 clones, about four fifths of them singletons; the top ten hold approximately 0.013%. These data also featured in a second study, about human thymus T cells.

Sequencing used thymocytes. The receptors here all came from a boy under three years old with a congenital heart defect.

The chain has TRBV7-2 and TRBJ2-1; D is unclear. The CDR3 runs 12 residues. Germline V gives CDR1 SGHTA, CDR2 FQGNSA. V lost 9 bases, J lost 0 bases, and 6 bases lay in between. The CDR3 sequence is CASHSSYNEQFF. For the CDR3, the DNA is TGTGCCAGTCACAGCTCCTACAATGAGCAGTTCTTC. Full variable domain (remainder filled in from reference TRBV7-2 and TRBJ2-1): GAGVSQSPSNKVTEKGKDVELRCDPISGHTALYWYRQSLGQGLEFLIYFQGNSAPDKSGLPSDRFSAERTGGSVSTLTIQRTQQEDSAVYLCASHSSYNEQFFGPGTRLTVL.

This rearrangement joins TRBV13 to TRBJ2-5; 14 bases match TRBD2. J lost 4 bases, V lost 5 bases, and 6 bases had no gene match. Germline V CDR1 and CDR2: PRHDT, FYEKMQ (reference sequence). The CDR3 is 16 amino acids. CDR3 in amino acids: CASSIRTSGRRETQYF. The CDR3 DNA follows: TGTGCCAGCAGCATCAGGACTAGCGGGAGGCGAGAGACCCAGTACTTC.

V usage is TRBV5-1 and J usage is TRBJ2-2, with 12 bases fitting TRBD1. After removal of 1 base from V and 4 bases from J, the junction contained 2 bases not matched to a gene. In germline, CDR1 is SGHRS, CDR2 YFSETQ. The CDR3 runs 16 residues. The CDR3: CASSLRDRGPTGELFF. The DNA of the CDR3 is TGCGCCAGCAGCTTGCGGGACAGGGGGCCCACCGGGGAGCTGTTTTTT.

The chain links TRBV30 to TRBJ2-3, with 13 bases lining up with TRBD2. V lost 3 bases and J lost 1; bases outside the gene matches: 4. Germline CDR1 and CDR2: GTSNPN and SVGIG (reference sequence). There are 16 residues in the CDR3. The CDR3: CAWRTSGRTRTDTQYF. As DNA, the CDR3 is TGTGCCTGGAGGACTAGCGGGAGGACCCGCACAGATACGCAGTATTTT.

The V gene is TRBV5-3, the J gene TRBJ2-1; TRBD2 matches at 13 bases. TRBV5-3 qualifies as an ORF whose function is uncertain. V lost 9 bases and J lost 4; bases outside the gene matches: 7. The CDR3 consists of 15 residues. This CDR3 is CATTRTSGGYNEQFF. The CDR3 DNA is TGTGCCACAACCCGGACTAGCGGGGGTTACAATGAGCAGTTCTTC.

The table lists this clone with a count of one. This sequence joins TRBV11-2 and TRBJ2-7, with D perhaps matching TRBD2 (6 bases). Germline lookup yields CDR1 SGHAT and CDR2 FQNNGV. The CDR3 runs to 18 residues. Trimming removed 5 bases at V and 4 bases at J, with 27 bases between. CDR3 region: CASSTQPLAAELPYEQYF. The DNA of the CDR3 is TGTGCCAGCAGCACACAGCCGTTAGCGGCTGAACTGCCTTACGAGCAGTACTTC.

This chain connects TRBV27 to TRBJ2-2, with unresolved D. The CDR3 is 16 amino acids. Between the trimmed V and J ends, which lost 1 base and 1 base, there was a span of 10 bases. CDR1 is MNHEY and CDR2 is SMNVEV in the germline V gene (reference sequence). The CDR3 reads CASSLFKTLNTGELFF. The CDR3 nucleotides read TGTGCCAGCAGTTTATTTAAGACTTTGAACACCGGGGAGCTGTTTTTT.

This clone was detected a few times. The chain links TRBV19 to TRBJ2-2; D is unclear. There are 11 residues in the CDR3. V was cut by 6 bases and J by 4 bases, with 3 bases left in between. Per germline, CDR1 LNHDA and CDR2 SQIVND (reference sequence). Here the CDR3 DNA reads TGTGCCAGTAGGGCCACCGGGGAGCTGTTTTTT. Amino acids: CASRATGELFF.

Points on this clone: Other DNA sequences in this specimen translate into the identical CDR3. This rearrangement joins TRBV18 to TRBJ2-7, with 9 positions matching TRBD1. This CDR3 is 14 amino acids long. The ends lost 3 bases at V and 3 bases at J; junction bases unmatched: 3. Germline V gene sequence: CDR1 KGHSH, CDR2 LQKENI. This CDR3 reads CASSPRTGDYEQYF. The CDR3 DNA sequence: TGTGCCAGCTCACCTCGGACAGGGGACTACGAGCAGTACTTC.

Only a few counts were recorded for this clone. The gene calls are TRBV11-2 and TRBJ1-3; D unclear. The CDR3 runs 11 residues. The germline V gene has CDR1 SGHAT and CDR2 FQNNGV. V lost 1 base and J 8 bases, leaving 3 bases between the germline ends. CDR3 amino acids: CASSLVDTIYF. The DNA for the CDR3 is TGTGCCAGCAGCTTAGTAGACACCATATATTTT. The entire variable domain, with the rest obtained from reference TRBV11-2 and TRBJ1-3, is as follows: EAGVAQSPRYKIIEKRQSVAFWCNPISGHATLYWYQQILGQGPKLLIQFQNNGVVDDSQLPKDRFSAERLKGVDSTLKIQPAKLEDSAVYLCASSLVDTIYFGEGSWLTVV.

The V gene is TRBV14, the J gene TRBJ2-4; TRBD2 aligns across 10 bases. The CDR3 is 15 residues long. Germline assignment: CDR1 SGHDN and CDR2 FVKESK. V was clipped by 1 base and J by 8 bases; unmatched bases: 5. The CDR3 protein is CASSQGLAGDHIQYF. The CDR3 DNA is TGTGCCAGCAGCCAAGGGCTAGCGGGAGATCACATTCAGTACTTC.

V gene TRBV7-8 combines with J gene TRBJ1-1, with D perhaps matching TRBD1 (5 bases). Looked up from germline, CDR1 is SGHVS and CDR2 is FQNEAQ. Trimming removed 0 bases from V and 7 bases from J, with 12 bases in between. This CDR3 is built from 14 residues. CDR3: CASSLAGRASEAFF. CDR3 bases: TGTGCCAGCAGCTTAGCGGGCAGGGCAAGTGAAGCTTTCTTT.

The chain is built from TRBV27 and TRBJ2-7; 9 bases align to TRBD2. Per germline, CDR1 MNHEY and CDR2 SMNVEV (reference sequence). The CDR3 totals 18 residues. Trimming removed 4 bases from V and 5 bases from J; junction bases left unmatched: 18. DNA of the CDR3: TGTGCCAGCAGTTCCCCTGCGGGGGGCGGGAGGGCCGGAGACGAGCAGTACTTC. Residues: CASSSPAGGGRAGDEQYF.

V and J are TRBV7-9 and TRBJ2-7, with 8 bases identical to TRBD1. CDR1 SEHNR and CDR2 FQNEAQ come from the germline V gene (reference sequence). The V and J ends lost 1 base and 8 bases, in that order; junction bases with no gene match: 7. The CDR3 consists of 14 residues. CDR3 nucleotide sequence: TGTGCCAGCAGCTTAGGGACAGGGACGGCCAAGCAGTACTTC. Its translation: CASSLGTGTAKQYF.